The rows below give T cell receptor beta chains drawn from one sample of a study of blood T cell repertoires in COVID-19. Method: immunoSEQ multiplex PCR; TCRdb's copy keeps in-frame clones and lacks some. The sample contains roughly 160,000 clones, about four fifths of which appear only once. Material for sequencing was peripheral blood. All receptors come from a woman of 80 years or more with COVID-19, enrolled during active disease. Each CDR3 is given with its conserved first and last residue. The order of the fields is J gene, clone size, D gene, V gene, CDR3 DNA, CDR3 protein. D genes are given only for firm matches. Rows give clone size only sometimes, using once, few, many, or a class for an expanded clone.

TRBJ2-7	once	-	TRBV11-2	TGTGCCAGCAGCTTAGCCTATCCCCCAGAGCAGTACTTC	CASSLAYPPEQYF
TRBJ1-2	-	TRBD1	TRBV19	TGTGCCATTTCTTTTCCCGGGACAGGGGATGGCTACACCTTC	CAISFPGTGDGYTF
TRBJ1-2	once	-	TRBV24-1	TGTGCCACCAGTGATATGCGAGACAGCTATGGCTACACCTTC	CATSDMRDSYGYTF
TRBJ2-7	once	TRBD2	TRBV2	TGTGCCAGCAGCGTGAGGGTAGCGGGGACCTCCTACGAGCAGTACTTC	CASSVRVAGTSYEQYF
TRBJ2-7	-	-	TRBV5-1	TGCGCCAGCAGCTTGGACTTCCACGAGCAGTACTTC	CASSLDFHEQYF
TRBJ1-1	-	-	TRBV9	TGTGCCAGCAGCGTGGGGGGATTGAGCACTGAAGCTTTCTTT	CASSVGGLSTEAFF
TRBJ1-3	-	-	TRBV5-6	TGTGCCAGCAGCTTGGGCAGGGGAAACACCATATATTTT	CASSLGRGNTIYF
TRBJ1-6	-	-	TRBV18	TGTGCCAGCTCACCGGCAGGCGACAATTCACCCCTCCACTTT	CASSPAGDNSPLHF
TRBJ2-3	-	TRBD2	TRBV5-5	TGTGCCAGTTCTGATAGGGGACTAGCCCCAGATACGCAGTATTTT	CASSDRGLAPDTQYF
TRBJ2-3	-	TRBD2	TRBV7-9	TGTGCCAGCAGCTTTAGCGGGAGTGCAAATACGCAGTATTTT	CASSFSGSANTQYF
TRBJ2-2	-	TRBD2	TRBV28	TGTGCCAGCAGCCCCGCGGGGGACACCGGGGAGCTGTTTTTT	CASSPAGDTGELFF
TRBJ1-2	-	-	TRBV4-1	TGCGCCAGCAGCCAAGACACAGGGCTCGCCTATGGCTACACCTTC	CASSQDTGLAYGYTF
TRBJ2-7	-	TRBD2	TRBV3-1/TRBV3-2	TGTGCCAGCAGTCGAACTAGCGGGCCAAGCTCCTACGAGCAGTACTTC	CASSRTSGPSSYEQYF
TRBJ2-3	-	-	TRBV6-5	TGTGCCAGCAGTTCTGGTTTACTAAACCTCGATACGCAGTATTTT	CASSSGLLNLDTQYF
TRBJ1-2	-	-	TRBV4-1	TGCGCCAGCAGCCAAGATTCTGTAGAAAACTATGGCTACACCTTC	CASSQDSVENYGYTF
TRBJ1-2	-	-	TRBV10-3	TGTGCCATCAGGACCAGGGTTGATGGCTACACCTTC	CAIRTRVDGYTF
TRBJ1-2	-	-	TRBV7-8	TGTGCCAGCAGCTTAGCGGGCGCTAATAACTATGGCTACACCTTC	CASSLAGANNYGYTF
TRBJ2-7	-	TRBD1	TRBV18	TGTGCCAGCACACGCCCAGGGGGCGCGGGGTACGAGCAGTACTTC	CASTRPGGAGYEQYF
TRBJ2-1	-	TRBD1	TRBV11-3	TGTGCCAGCAGCCAGAGGACAGGGCATGAGCAGTTCTTC	CASSQRTGHEQFF
TRBJ2-3	-	-	TRBV7-3	TGTGCCAGCAGCTTAAGGGTTACGGGAGACACAGATACGCAGTATTTT	CASSLRVTGDTDTQYF
TRBJ2-1	-	-	TRBV18	TGTGCCAGCTCTTCGACTCCTGTCTCCTACAATGAGCAGTTCTTC	CASSSTPVSYNEQFF
TRBJ2-5	-	-	TRBV4-3	TGCGCCAGCAGCCAAGATGAGGGCAGTGGGGAGACCCAGTACTTC	CASSQDEGSGETQYF
TRBJ1-3	-	TRBD1	TRBV18	TGTGCCAGCTACCCGACAGGGTCCGGAAACACCATATATTTT	CASYPTGSGNTIYF
TRBJ2-3	-	TRBD2	TRBV4-2	TGTGCCAGCGGAACTAGCGGGGGTACAGATACGCAGTATTTT	CASGTSGGTDTQYF
TRBJ1-5	-	TRBD1	TRBV7-8	TGTGCCAGCAGCTTAGTGGTATCAGGGGGATATAGCAATCAGCCCCAGCATTTT	CASSLVVSGGYSNQPQHF
TRBJ1-5	-	TRBD1	TRBV19	TGTGCCAGTAAACCCACAGGGGGCAAGGGTCAGCCCCAGCATTTT	CASKPTGGKGQPQHF
TRBJ2-1	-	-	TRBV21-1	TGTGCCAGCAGCAAATCCCAGGCCAGGCATCCTCCGGGACTACCTTACAATGAGCAGTTCTTC	CASSKSQARHPPGLPYNEQFF
TRBJ2-7	-	TRBD2	TRBV19	TGTGCCAGTAGTCTCCTAGGGGAGGGTTACCGCGAGCAGTACTTC	CASSLLGEGYREQYF
TRBJ1-1	-	TRBD1	TRBV4-2	TGTGCCAGCAGCCAGAGTACAGGGGGCAAGACTGAAGCTTTCTTT	CASSQSTGGKTEAFF
TRBJ1-5	few	TRBD1	TRBV18	TGTGCCAGCTCACCCCAGGGGGTTCAGCCCCAGCATTTT	CASSPQGVQPQHF
TRBJ2-3	once	TRBD2	TRBV13	TGTGCCAGTTCCCGGACTAGCGGGGGACCACGCACAGATACGCAGTATTTT	CASSRTSGGPRTDTQYF
TRBJ1-2	-	TRBD1	TRBV6-5	TGTGCCAGCAGCTTGGGACAGAACTATGGCTACACCTTC	CASSLGQNYGYTF
TRBJ2-1	-	-	TRBV4-2	TGTGCCAGCAGCGTAAGGTGGCCTAGTCTCCCCCCCTACAATGAGCAGTTCTTC	CASSVRWPSLPPYNEQFF
TRBJ2-1	-	TRBD2	TRBV19	TGTGCCACTAAAAACCCGGGAGGGGACTACTACTACAATGAGCAGTTCTTC	CATKNPGGDYYYNEQFF
TRBJ2-1	-	TRBD1	TRBV9	TGTGCCAGCGGCGACAGGGGACTCGATGAGCAGTTCTTC	CASGDRGLDEQFF
TRBJ2-5	-	-	TRBV3-1/TRBV3-2	TGTGCCAGCAGCCAAGTGGGGCGTGAACAAGAGACCCAGTACTTC	CASSQVGREQETQYF
TRBJ2-2	few	-	TRBV5-6	TGTGCCAGCAGCCCGGACTCGGGGGGCCATCCCGGGGAGCTGTTTTTT	CASSPDSGGHPGELFF
TRBJ1-2	-	-	TRBV25-1	TGTGCCAGCAGTGAGACTCTTTCCTATGGCTACACCTTC	CASSETLSYGYTF
TRBJ2-3	-	-	TRBV18	TGTGCCAGCTCACCTAACGGTATCACAGATACGCAGTATTTT	CASSPNGITDTQYF
TRBJ1-3	-	-	TRBV30	TGTGCCTGGAGTGTATGGACAACTCGTCGAGACACCATATATTTT	CAWSVWTTRRDTIYF
TRBJ2-5	-	-	TRBV2	TGTGCCAGCAGTGAGGGAGACAAAGAGACCCAGTACTTC	CASSEGDKETQYF
TRBJ2-7	-	-	TRBV6-5	TGTGCCAGCAGTTACTCGGACTTCTCCTACGAGCAGTACTTC	CASSYSDFSYEQYF
TRBJ2-7	-	-	TRBV18	TGTGCCAGCTCACCATATGGGGCACGCTACGAGCAGTACTTC	CASSPYGARYEQYF
TRBJ2-5	-	-	TRBV6-5	TGTGCCAGCAGTTACGGGCTCATACAAGAGACCCAGTACTTC	CASSYGLIQETQYF
TRBJ2-3	few	-	TRBV3-1/TRBV3-2	TGTGCCAGCAGCGGGGGGACTAGCACAGATACGCAGTATTTT	CASSGGTSTDTQYF
TRBJ2-3	-	TRBD1	TRBV28	TGTGCCAGCAGTTCCAGCAGGGGGTCACGCACAGATACGCAGTATTTT	CASSSSRGSRTDTQYF
TRBJ2-2	-	-	TRBV6-6	TGTGCCAGCAGTCAGTACGAGGGGGAGCTGTTTTTT	CASSQYEGELFF
TRBJ2-3	once	-	TRBV5-1	TGCGCCAGCAGCACTATCAGGGGGAGGACAGATACGCAGTATTTT	CASSTIRGRTDTQYF
TRBJ2-1	-	TRBD1	TRBV6-6	TGTGCCAGCAGTCTCCGGGACAGTCCCTACAATGAGCAGTTCTTC	CASSLRDSPYNEQFF
TRBJ2-7	-	TRBD1	TRBV6-6	TGTGCCAGTAGACAGGGGGCTTACGAGCAGTACTTC	CASRQGAYEQYF
TRBJ2-1	-	-	TRBV6-1	TGTGCCAGCAGTGAAGGGTTGTGGAGAACCTACAATGAGCAGTTCTTC	CASSEGLWRTYNEQFF